This section outlines one T cell receptor (beta chain) sequence together with its context. Authors' data handling: The assay estimated nucleated cells by amplifying reference gene primers. The protocol was immunoSEQ multiplex PCR, while the TCRdb copy is restricted to in-frame clones and leaves out a portion. That table gives V, J and clone size, and the DNA gave D and trimming. The table has approximately 290,000 clones, more than 85% seen once. This sample is part of a study of blood T cell repertoires in COVID-19. Turning to the study itself: Sites across the United States, Italy and Spain contributed samples from acute and convalescent COVID-19. Sample material is recorded as cDNA or gDNA derived from T cells, B-cell-depleted T cells, or PBMCs.

The germline V gene has CDR1 SGHVS and CDR2 FQNEAQ. V was pared by 5 bases and J by 4 bases, with 8 bases between. This CDR3 region has 13 residues. The sample consisted of peripheral blood. The receptor's source is a woman aged 25 to 45 with COVID-19, enrolled during active disease. The chain joins TRBV7-8 to TRBJ2-2; tentative D call: TRBD2 (5 bases). The CDR3 spells CASSPRVTGELFF. CDR3 coding DNA: TGTGCCAGCAGCCCGAGGGTCACCGGGGAGCTGTTTTTT.